This T cell receptor (beta chain) derives from a study of blood T cell repertoires in COVID-19. Unmatched junction bases numbered 11, after V lost 0 bases and J lost 5 bases. Germline loops: CDR1 SGHAT, CDR2 FQNNGV. The length of the CDR3 is 17 residues. Authors' processing steps: Reference gene primer amplification gave estimated nucleated cell counts. Only in-frame clones appear in the TCRdb table, and some are missing; sequencing was by immunoSEQ multiplex PCR. V and J calls and clone size are those listed in that table; D and trimming were worked out from the DNA. The table lists 250,000 to 300,000 clones, more than 70% of them singletons.

This sequence originates from a woman aged 35 to 49 who had recovered from COVID-19. Sequencing input: peripheral blood. The V call is TRBV11-2, the J call TRBJ2-5; the match to TRBD2 covers 8 bases. The CDR3 DNA is TGTGCCAGCAGCTTAGATCGGAGGACTAGCATGGGGGAGACCCAGTACTTC. Its translation is CASSLDRRTSMGETQYF.